The clone carrying this T cell receptor (beta chain) has a count of ten or more. Its target is unknown. Looked up from germline, CDR1 is SNHLY and CDR2 is FYNNEI. Unmatched junction bases numbered 4, after V lost 8 bases and J lost 3 bases. The CDR3 has 14 residues. The sample comes from a study of regulatory T cells in long-lasting Graves disease. General study findings and limits: Investigators studied peripheral blood only, not thyroid tissue. Newly diagnosed disease favored TRBV20-1 and TRBJ2-1 over persistent disease.

Both iRepertoire HTBI primers and Arm-PCR of CDR3 regions were used to build the TCR beta libraries. TCRdb passed the multiplex PCR reads through MiXCR, listing each CDR3 protein once. The sample consists of approximately 350,000 distinct CDR3 sequences, roughly 10% of them appearing once. The time point here: newly diagnosed GD, antithyroid drugs for less than 3 months. With RNA extracted from PBMCs as input, the TCR library was made. These sequences were also reported in another study, on T cells in Graves' hyperthyroidism and ophthalmopathy. That study reports: Newly diagnosed hyperthyroidism, duration under 2 months, in patients aged 18 to 65.

This clonotype was obtained from a young woman with Graves disease. The chain carries TRBV2 and TRBJ2-2, with 9 bases fitting TRBD1. Sequences were derived from peripheral blood mononuclear cells (PBMCs), sampled at new diagnosis, from a patient treated with antithyroid drugs. CDR3 amino acids: CASHRGRDTGELFF. CDR3 nucleotide sequence: TGTGCCAGCCACAGGGGGCGGGACACCGGGGAGCTGTTTTTT.